This record looks at one T cell receptor (beta chain) sequence and its context. Distinct nucleotide sequences in the sample also encode this CDR3. The data originate from a study of shared clonotypes between healthy human individuals. Investigators divided CD4+ cells into CD45RA+ naive and CD45RA-negative memory subsets. Running of the assay took place at deep level. Repertoires were generated with immunoSEQ multiplex PCR, while TCRdb's copy carries only in-frame clones and drops some. The sample has about 1 million clones, around 76% seen once. The CDR3 loop spans 13 amino acids. Germline-derived CDR1 and CDR2 are LNHDA and SQIVND (reference sequence). V was clipped by 4 bases and J by 4 bases, with 11 bases between them.

This sequence joins TRBV19 and TRBJ2-7; the D gene could be TRBD1 or TRBD2 (5 bases each). The specimen sequenced was memory CD4+ T cells sorted from blood. The subset was: CD45RA-negative fraction. The sequence was collected from a man between 18 and 29 years old in good health. Here the CDR3 reads CASSTGPTYEQYF. Written as DNA, the CDR3 is TGTGCCAGTAGTACGGGGCCCACATACGAGCAGTACTTC.